Described below is a single TCR beta chain sequence and its context. Antigen: not known. Stated time point: week 3, after first cycle of checkpoint inhibitor. Samples come from before therapy and from week 3 after the first blockade cycle. The sample is drawn from a study of blood T cell dynamics during melanoma immunotherapy. Study information: Standard first-line treatment here was pembrolizumab or nivolumab plus ipilimumab in metastatic melanoma. Study findings and constraints: Disease-control patients' PBMC repertoires became either more clonal or more diverse at W3.

In germline, CDR1 is SEHNR, CDR2 FQNEAQ (reference sequence). The CDR3 sequence is 13 residues long. V lost 4 bases, J lost 7 bases, and 5 bases stayed unmatched. Some clones are missing from TCRdb's copy, which holds only in-frame ones; the method was immunoSEQ multiplex PCR. The data contain around 6,700 clones, about 85% of them seen just once; the ten biggest clones take up roughly a third. The material was blood, obtained from a patient treated with checkpoint blockade. The TCR originated in a human donor with melanoma. Some clones in this sample may be carry-over from other donors' samples. This chain connects TRBV7-9 to TRBJ1-1; 8 bases fit TRBD1. CDR3 bases: TGTGCCAGCAGCTCCAGGGGGCAGGGTGAAGCTTTCTTT. Protein: CASSSRGQGEAFF.